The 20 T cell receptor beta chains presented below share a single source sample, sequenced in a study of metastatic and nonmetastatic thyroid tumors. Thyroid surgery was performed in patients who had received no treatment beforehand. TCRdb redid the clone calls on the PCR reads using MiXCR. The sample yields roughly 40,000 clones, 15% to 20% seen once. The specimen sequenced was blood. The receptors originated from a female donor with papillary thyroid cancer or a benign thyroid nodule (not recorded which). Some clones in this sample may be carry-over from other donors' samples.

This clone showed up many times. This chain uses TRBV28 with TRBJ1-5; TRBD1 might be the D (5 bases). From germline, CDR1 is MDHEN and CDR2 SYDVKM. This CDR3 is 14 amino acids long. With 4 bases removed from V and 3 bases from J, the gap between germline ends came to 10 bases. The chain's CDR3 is CASSSGGANQPQHF. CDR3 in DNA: TGTGCCAGCAGTTCGGGGGGAGCCAATCAGCCCCAGCATTTT.

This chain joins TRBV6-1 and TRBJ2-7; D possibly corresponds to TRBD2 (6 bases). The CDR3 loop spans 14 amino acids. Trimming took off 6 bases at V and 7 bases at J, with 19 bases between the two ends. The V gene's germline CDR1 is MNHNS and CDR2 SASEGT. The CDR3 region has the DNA TGTGCCAGCAGGGCCCTGAGGGGCGCGGGGGAGCAGTACTTC. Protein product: CASRALRGAGEQYF.

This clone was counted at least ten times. Here the CDR3 reads CASSPGLAGADEQFF. CDR3 nucleotides: TGTGCCAGCAGCCCGGGACTAGCGGGAGCGGATGAGCAGTTCTTC. J is TRBJ2-1 and V is TRBV4-2; TRBD2 agrees at 14 bases. The CDR3 length is 15 residues. The germline V gene has CDR1 LGHNA and CDR2 YNFKEQ. The ends lost 4 bases at V and 8 bases at J; junction bases unmatched: 4.

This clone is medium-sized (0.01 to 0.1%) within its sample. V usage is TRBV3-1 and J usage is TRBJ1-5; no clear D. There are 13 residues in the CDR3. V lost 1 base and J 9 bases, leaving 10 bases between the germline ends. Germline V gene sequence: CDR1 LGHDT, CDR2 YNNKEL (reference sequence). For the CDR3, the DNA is TGTGCCAGCAGCCAAGCCCTCGTGGGGCCCCAGCATTTT. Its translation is CASSQALVGPQHF.

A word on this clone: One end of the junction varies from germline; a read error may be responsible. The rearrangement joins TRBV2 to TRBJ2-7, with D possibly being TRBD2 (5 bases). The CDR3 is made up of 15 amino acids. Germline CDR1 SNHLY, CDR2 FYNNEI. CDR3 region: CASSGRGSATYDQYF. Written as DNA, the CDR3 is TGTGCCAGCAGTGGGAGAGGGTCCGCCACCTACGATCAGTACTTC.

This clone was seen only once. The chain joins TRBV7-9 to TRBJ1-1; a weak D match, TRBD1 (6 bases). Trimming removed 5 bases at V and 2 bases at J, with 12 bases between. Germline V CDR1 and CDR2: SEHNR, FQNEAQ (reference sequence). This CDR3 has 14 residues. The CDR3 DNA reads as TGTGCCAGCAGCACGACAGGCGCTAACACTGAAGCTTTCTTT. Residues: CASSTTGANTEAFF.

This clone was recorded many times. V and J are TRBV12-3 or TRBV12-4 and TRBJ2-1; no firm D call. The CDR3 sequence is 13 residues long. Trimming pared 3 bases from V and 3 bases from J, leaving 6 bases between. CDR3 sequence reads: CASSFRVYNEQFF. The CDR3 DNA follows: TGTGCCAGCAGTTTTCGGGTCTACAATGAGCAGTTCTTC.

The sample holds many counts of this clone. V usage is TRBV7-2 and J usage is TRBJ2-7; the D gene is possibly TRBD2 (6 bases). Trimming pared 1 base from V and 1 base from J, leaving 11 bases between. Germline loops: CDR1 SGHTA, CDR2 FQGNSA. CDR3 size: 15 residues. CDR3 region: CASSLVPGGSYEQYF. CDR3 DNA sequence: TGTGCCAGCAGCTTAGTACCCGGGGGATCCTACGAGCAGTACTTC.

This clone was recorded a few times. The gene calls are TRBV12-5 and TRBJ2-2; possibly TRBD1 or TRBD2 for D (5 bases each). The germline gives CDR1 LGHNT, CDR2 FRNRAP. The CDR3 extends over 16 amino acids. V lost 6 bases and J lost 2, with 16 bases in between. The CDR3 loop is CASGPPRGSNTGELFF. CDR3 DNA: TGTGCTAGTGGCCCCCCTCGGGGCAGTAACACCGGGGAGCTGTTTTTT. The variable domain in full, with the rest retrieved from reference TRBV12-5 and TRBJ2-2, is DARVTQTPRHKVTEMGQEVTMRCQPILGHNTVFWYRQTMMQGLELLAYFRNRAPLDDSGMPKDRFSAEMPDATLATLKIQPSEPRDSAVYFCASGPPRGSNTGELFFGEGSRLTVL.

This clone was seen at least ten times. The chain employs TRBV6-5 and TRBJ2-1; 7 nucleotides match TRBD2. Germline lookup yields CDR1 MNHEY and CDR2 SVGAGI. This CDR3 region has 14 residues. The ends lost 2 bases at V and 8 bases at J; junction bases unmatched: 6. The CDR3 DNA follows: TGTGCCAGCAGTTACGGGCGGGGGACTGATGAGCAGTTCTTC. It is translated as CASSYGRGTDEQFF.

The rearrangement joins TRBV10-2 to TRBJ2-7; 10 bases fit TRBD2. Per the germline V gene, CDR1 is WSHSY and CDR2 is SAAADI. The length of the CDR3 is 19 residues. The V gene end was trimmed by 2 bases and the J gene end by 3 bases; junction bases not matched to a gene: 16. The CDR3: CASSEGLAVVGTGLYEQYF. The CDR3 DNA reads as TGCGCCAGCAGTGAGGGACTAGCGGTAGTTGGTACCGGTCTCTACGAGCAGTACTTC.

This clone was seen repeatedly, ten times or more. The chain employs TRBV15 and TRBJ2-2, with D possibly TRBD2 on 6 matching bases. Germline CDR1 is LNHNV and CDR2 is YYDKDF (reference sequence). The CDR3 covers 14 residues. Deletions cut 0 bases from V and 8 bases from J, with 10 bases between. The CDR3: CATSRDAGSGELFF. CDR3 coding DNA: TGTGCCACCAGCAGAGATGCGGGGAGTGGGGAGCTGTTTTTT.

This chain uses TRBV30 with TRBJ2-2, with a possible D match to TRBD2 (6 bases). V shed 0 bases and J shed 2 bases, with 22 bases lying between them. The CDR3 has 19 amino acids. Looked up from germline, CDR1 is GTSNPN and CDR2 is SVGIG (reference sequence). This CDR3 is CAWSVRRGARGGNTGELFF. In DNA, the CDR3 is TGTGCCTGGAGTGTAAGACGCGGGGCGAGGGGCGGAAACACCGGGGAGCTGTTTTTT.

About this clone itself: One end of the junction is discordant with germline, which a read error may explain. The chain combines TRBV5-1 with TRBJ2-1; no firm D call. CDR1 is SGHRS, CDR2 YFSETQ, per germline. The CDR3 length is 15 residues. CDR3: CTSSLGPELYNEQFF. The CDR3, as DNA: TGCACCAGCAGCTTGGGTCCTGAACTTTACAATGAGCAGTTCTTC. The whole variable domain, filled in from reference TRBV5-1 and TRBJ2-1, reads KAGVTQTPRYLIKTRGQQVTLSCSPISGHRSVSWYQQTPGQGLQFLFEYFSETQRNKGNFPGRFSGRQFSNSRSEMNVSTLELGDSALYLCTSSLGPELYNEQFFGPGTRLTVL.

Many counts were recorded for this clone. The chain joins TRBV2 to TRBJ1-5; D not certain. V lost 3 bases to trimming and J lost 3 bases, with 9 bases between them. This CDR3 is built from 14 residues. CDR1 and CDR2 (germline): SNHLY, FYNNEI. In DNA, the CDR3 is TGTGCCAGCAGTGAGGCCAGTCTCAATCAGCCCCAGCATTTT. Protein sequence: CASSEASLNQPQHF.

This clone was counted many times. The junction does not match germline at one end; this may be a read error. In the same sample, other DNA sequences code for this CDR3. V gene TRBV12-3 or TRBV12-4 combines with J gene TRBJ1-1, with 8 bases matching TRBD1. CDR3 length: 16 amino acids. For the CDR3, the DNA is TGTGCCAGCAGCCGCTACGGACAGGGAAGGAACACGGAAGCTTTCTTT. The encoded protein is CASSRYGQGRNTEAFF.

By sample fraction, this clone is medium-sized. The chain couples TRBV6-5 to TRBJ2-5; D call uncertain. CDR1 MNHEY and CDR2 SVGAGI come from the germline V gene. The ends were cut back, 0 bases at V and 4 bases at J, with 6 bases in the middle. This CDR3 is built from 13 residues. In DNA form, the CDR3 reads TGTGCCAGCAGTTACTCTTGGTCAGAGACCCAGTACTTC. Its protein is CASSYSWSETQYF.

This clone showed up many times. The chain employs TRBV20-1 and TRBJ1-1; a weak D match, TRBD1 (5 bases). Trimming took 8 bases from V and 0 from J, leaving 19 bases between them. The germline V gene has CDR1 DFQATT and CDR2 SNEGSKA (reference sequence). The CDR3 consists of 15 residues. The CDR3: CSTRRGANMNTEAFF. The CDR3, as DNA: TGCAGTACTCGGAGAGGGGCGAACATGAACACTGAAGCTTTCTTT.

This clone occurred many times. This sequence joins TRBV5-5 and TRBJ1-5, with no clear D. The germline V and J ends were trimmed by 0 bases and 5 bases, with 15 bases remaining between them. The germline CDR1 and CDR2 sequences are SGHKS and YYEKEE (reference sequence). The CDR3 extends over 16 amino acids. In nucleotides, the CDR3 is TGTGCCAGCAGCTTGGGAAGTTCTCGGGTGCATCAGCCCCAGCATTTT. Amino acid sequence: CASSLGSSRVHQPQHF.

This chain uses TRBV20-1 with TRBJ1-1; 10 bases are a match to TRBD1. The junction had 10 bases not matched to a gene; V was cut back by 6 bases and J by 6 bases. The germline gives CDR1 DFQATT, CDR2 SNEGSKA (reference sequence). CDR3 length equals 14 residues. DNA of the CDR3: TGCAGTGCAACCCGACAGGGGGCAGTCGCTGAAGCTTTCTTT. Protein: CSATRQGAVAEAFF.